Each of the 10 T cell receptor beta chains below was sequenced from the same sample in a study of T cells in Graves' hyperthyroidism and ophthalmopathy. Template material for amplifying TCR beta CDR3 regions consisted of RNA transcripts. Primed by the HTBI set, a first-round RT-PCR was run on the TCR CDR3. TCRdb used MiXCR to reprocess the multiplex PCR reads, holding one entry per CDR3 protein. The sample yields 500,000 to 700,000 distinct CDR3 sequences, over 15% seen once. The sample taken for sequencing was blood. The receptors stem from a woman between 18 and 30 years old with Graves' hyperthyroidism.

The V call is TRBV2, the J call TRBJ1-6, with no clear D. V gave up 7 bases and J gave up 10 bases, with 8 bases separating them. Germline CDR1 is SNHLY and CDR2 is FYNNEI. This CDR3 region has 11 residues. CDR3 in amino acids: CASTAGSPLHF. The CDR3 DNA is TGTGCCAGCACCGCTGGGTCACCCCTCCACTTT.

As DNA, the CDR3 is TGTGCCAGCAGTCCCCCCGGGGACCTTCCTAGGGAGCAGTACTTC. It encodes CASSPPGDLPREQYF. The genes are TRBV12-3 or TRBV12-4 and TRBJ2-7; D may match TRBD1 or TRBD2 (5 bases each). V was clipped by 5 bases and J by 7 bases, with 21 bases between them. The CDR3 runs to 15 residues.

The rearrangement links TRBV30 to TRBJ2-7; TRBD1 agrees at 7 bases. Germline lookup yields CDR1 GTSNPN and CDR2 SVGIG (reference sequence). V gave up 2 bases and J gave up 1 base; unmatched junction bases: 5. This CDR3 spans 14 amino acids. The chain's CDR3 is CAWSIKGQSYEQYF. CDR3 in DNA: TGTGCCTGGAGTATAAAGGGACAGTCCTACGAGCAGTACTTC. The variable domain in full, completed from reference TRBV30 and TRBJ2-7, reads SQTIHQWPATLVQPVGSPLSLECTVEGTSNPNLYWYRQAAGRGLQLLFYSVGIGQISSEVPQNLSASRPQDRQFILSSKKLLLSDSGFYLCAWSIKGQSYEQYFGPGTRLTVT.

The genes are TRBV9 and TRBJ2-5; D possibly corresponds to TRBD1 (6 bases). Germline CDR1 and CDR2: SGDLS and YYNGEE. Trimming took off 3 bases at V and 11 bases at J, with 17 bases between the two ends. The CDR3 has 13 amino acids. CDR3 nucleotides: TGTGCCAGCAGCGCCGGCAGGGGAGCGGTTCAGTACTTC. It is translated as CASSAGRGAVQYF.

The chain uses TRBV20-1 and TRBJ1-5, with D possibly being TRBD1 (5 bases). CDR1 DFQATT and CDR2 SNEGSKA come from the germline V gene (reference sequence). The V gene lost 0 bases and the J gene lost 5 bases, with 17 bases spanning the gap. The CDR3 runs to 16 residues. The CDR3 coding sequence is TGCAGTGCTAGAGATCAAGGAGGGGCATACGATCAGCCCCAGCATTTT. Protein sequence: CSARDQGGAYDQPQHF.

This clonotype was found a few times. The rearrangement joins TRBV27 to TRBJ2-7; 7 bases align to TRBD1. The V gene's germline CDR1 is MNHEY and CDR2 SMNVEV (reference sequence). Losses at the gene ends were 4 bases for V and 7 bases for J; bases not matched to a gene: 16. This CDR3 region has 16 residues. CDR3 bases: TGTGCCAGCAGTTCCCCCCCGGGACAGTGCGTGGGGGAGCAGTACTTC. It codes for CASSSPPGQCVGEQYF.

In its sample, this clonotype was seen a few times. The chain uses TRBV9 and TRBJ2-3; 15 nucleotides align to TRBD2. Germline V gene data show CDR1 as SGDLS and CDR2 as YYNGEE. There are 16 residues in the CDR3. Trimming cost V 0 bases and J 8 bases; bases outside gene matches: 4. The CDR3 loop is CASSVAGTSGRFTQYF. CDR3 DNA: TGTGCCAGCAGCGTAGCTGGGACTAGCGGGAGGTTTACGCAGTATTTT.

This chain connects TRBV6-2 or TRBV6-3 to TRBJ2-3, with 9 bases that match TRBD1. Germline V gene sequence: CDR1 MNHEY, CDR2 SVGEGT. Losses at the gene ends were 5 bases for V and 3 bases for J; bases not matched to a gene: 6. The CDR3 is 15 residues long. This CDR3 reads CASSVGTGRTDTQYF. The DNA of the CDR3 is TGTGCCAGCAGTGTAGGGACAGGGCGAACAGATACGCAGTATTTT.

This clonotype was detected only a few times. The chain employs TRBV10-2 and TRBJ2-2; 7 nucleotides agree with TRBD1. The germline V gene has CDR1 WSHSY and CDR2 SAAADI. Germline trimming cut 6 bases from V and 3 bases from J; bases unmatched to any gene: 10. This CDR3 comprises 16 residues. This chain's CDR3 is CASSQRQGRDTGELFF. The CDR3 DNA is TGCGCCAGCAGCCAGAGACAGGGTCGCGACACCGGGGAGCTGTTTTTT.

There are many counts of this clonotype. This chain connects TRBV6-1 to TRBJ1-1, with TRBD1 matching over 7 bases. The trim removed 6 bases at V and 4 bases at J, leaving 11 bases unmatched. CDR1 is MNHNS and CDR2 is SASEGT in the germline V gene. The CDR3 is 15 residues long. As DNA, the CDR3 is TGTGCCAGCAGGGATCAGGGACAGCGAGGCACTGAAGCTTTCTTT. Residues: CASRDQGQRGTEAFF.